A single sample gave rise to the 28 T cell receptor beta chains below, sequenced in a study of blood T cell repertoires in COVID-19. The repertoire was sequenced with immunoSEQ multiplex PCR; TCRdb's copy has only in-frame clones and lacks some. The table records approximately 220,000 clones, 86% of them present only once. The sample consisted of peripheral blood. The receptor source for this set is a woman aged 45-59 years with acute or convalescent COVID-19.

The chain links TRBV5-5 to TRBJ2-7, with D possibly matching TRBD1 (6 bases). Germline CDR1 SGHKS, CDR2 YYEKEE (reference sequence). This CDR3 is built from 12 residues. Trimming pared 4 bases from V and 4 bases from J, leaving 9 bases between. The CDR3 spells CASSPQGYEQYF. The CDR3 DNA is TGTGCCAGCAGCCCACAGGGTTACGAGCAGTACTTC.

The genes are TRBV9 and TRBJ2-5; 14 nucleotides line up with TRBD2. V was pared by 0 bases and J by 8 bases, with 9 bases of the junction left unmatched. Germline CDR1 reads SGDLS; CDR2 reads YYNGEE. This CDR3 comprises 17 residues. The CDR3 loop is CASSVGPGLAGVGTQYF. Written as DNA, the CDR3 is TGTGCCAGCAGCGTAGGGCCGGGACTAGCGGGGGTCGGAACCCAGTACTTC.

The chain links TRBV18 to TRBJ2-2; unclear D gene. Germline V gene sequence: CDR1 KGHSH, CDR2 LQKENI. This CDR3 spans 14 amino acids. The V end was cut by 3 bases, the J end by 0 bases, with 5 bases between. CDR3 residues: CASSPNSNTGELFF. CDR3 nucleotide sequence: TGTGCCAGCTCACCCAATTCGAACACCGGGGAGCTGTTTTTT.

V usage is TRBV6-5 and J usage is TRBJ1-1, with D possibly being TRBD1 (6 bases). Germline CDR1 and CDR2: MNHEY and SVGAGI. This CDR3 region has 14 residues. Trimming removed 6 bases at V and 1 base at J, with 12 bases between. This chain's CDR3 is CASRLTGENTEAFF. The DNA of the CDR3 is TGTGCCAGCAGGTTGACAGGAGAGAACACTGAAGCTTTCTTT.

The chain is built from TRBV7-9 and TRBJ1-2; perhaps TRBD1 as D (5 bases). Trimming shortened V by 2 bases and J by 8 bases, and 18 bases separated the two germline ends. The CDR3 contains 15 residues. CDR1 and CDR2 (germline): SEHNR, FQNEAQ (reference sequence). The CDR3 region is CASSLMRQGKLGYTF. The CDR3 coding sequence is TGTGCCAGCAGCTTAATGAGGCAGGGAAAGTTGGGCTACACCTTC.

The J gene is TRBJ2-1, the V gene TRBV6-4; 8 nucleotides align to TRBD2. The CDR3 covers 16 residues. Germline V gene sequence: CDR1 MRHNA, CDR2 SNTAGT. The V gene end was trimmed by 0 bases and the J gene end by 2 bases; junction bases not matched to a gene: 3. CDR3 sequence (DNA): TGTGCCAGCAGTGACTCGAGTAGCGGGGCCTACAATGAGCAGTTCTTC. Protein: CASSDSSSGAYNEQFF.

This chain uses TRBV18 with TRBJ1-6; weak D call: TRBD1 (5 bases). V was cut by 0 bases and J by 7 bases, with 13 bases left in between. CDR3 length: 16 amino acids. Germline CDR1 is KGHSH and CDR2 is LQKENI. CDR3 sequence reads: CASSPPGVGPNSPLHF. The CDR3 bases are TGTGCCAGCTCACCACCTGGGGTGGGGCCGAATTCACCCCTCCACTTT.

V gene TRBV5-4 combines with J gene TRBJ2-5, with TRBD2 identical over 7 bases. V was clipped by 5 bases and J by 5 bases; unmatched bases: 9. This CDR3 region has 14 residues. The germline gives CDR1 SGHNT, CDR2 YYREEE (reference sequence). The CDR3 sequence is CASRPAGTMETQYF. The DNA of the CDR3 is TGTGCCAGCAGACCAGCGGGAACAATGGAGACCCAGTACTTC.

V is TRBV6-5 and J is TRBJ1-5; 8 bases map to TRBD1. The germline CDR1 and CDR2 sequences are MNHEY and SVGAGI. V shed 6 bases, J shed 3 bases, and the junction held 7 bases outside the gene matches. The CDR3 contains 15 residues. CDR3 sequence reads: CASRPTGEVNQPQHF. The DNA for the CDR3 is TGTGCCAGCAGGCCGACAGGGGAGGTCAATCAGCCCCAGCATTTT.

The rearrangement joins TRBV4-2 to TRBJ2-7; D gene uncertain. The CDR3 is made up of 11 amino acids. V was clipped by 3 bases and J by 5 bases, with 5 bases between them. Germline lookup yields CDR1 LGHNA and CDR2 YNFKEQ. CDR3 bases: TGTGCCAGCAGCCAGGGCGACGAGCAGTACTTC. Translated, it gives CASSQGDEQYF.

The CDR3 reads CASSLVWPIQYF. The CDR3, as DNA: TGTGCCAGCAGCTTAGTGTGGCCAATTCAGTACTTC. The rearrangement joins TRBV11-2 to TRBJ2-4; D gene ambiguous. Germline CDR1 reads SGHAT; CDR2 reads FQNNGV. CDR3 length: 12 amino acids. V shed 1 base and J shed 10 bases, with 8 bases lying between them.

CDR3 in amino acids: CASSSPSGVGETQYF. As DNA, the CDR3 is TGTGCCAGCAGCTCGCCCAGCGGGGTGGGGGAGACCCAGTACTTC. V gene TRBV7-2 combines with J gene TRBJ2-5; TRBD2 aligns across 7 bases. Looked up from germline, CDR1 is SGHTA and CDR2 is FQGNSA. This CDR3 is 15 amino acids long. The trim removed 4 bases at V and 5 bases at J, leaving 10 bases unmatched.

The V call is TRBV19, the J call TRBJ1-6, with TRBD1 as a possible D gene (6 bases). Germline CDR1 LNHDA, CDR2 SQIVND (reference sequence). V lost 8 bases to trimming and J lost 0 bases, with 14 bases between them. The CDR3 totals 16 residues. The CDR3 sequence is CASATGESSYNSPLHF. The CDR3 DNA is TGTGCCAGTGCGACAGGAGAGAGCTCCTATAATTCACCCCTCCACTTT. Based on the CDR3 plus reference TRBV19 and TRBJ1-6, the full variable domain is DGGITQSPKYLFRKEGQNVTLSCEQNLNHDAMYWYRQDPGQGLRLIYYSQIVNDFQKGDIAEGYSVSREKKESFPLTVTSAQKNPTAFYLCASATGESSYNSPLHFGNGTRLTVT.

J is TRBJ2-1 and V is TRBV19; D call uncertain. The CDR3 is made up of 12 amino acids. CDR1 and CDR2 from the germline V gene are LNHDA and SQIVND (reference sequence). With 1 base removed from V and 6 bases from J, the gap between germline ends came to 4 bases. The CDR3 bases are TGTGCCAGTAGTATAGGCGCCAATGAGCAGTTCTTC. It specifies CASSIGANEQFF.

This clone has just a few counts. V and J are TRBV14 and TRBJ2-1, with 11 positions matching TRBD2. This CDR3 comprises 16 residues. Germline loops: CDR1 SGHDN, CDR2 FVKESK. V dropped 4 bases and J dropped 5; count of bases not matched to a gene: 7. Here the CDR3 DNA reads TGTGCCAGCAGCCTCCGTAGCGGGAGGGGAAACAATGAGCAGTTCTTC. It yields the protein CASSLRSGRGNNEQFF.

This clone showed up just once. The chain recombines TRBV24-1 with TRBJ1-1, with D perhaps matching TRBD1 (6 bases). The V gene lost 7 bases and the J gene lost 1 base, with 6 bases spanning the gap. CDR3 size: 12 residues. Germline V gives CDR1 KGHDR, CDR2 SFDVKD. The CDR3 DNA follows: TGTGCCACCAGGGACAGGAACACTGAAGCTTTCTTT. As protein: CATRDRNTEAFF.

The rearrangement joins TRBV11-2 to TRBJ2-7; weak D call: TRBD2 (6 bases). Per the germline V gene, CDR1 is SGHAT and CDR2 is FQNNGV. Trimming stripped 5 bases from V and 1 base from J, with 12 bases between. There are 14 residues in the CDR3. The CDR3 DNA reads TGTGCCAGCAGCCGGGACTCCTTATCCTACGAGCAGTACTTC. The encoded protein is CASSRDSLSYEQYF.

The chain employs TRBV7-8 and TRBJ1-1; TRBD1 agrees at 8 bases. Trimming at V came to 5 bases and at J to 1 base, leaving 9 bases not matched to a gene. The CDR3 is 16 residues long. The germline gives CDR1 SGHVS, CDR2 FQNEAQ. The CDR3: CASSPWTGWRNTEAFF. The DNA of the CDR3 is TGTGCCAGCAGCCCGTGGACAGGGTGGCGGAACACTGAAGCTTTCTTT.

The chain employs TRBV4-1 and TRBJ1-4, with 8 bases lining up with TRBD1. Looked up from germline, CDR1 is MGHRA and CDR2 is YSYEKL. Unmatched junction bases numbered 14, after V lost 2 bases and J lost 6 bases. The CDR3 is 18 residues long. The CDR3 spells CASSQTDSRTGKHEKLFF. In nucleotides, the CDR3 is TGCGCCAGCAGCCAAACGGATTCCAGGACAGGGAAGCATGAAAAACTGTTTTTT.

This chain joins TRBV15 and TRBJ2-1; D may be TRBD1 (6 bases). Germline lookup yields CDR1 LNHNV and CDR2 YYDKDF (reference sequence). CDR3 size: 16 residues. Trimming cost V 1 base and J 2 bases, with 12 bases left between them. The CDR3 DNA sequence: TGTGCCACCAGCAGAGCTCGGCAGGGGCCCTACAATGAGCAGTTCTTC. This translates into CATSRARQGPYNEQFF. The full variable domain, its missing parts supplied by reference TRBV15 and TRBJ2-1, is DAMVIQNPRYQVTQFGKPVTLSCSQTLNHNVMYWYQQKSSQAPKLLFHYYDKDFNNEADTPDNFQSRRPNTSFCFLDIRSPGLGDTAMYLCATSRARQGPYNEQFFGPGTRLTVL.

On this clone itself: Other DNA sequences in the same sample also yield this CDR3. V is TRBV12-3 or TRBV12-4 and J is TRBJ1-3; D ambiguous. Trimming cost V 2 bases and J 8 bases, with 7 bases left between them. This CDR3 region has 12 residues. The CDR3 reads CASSLKGDTIYF. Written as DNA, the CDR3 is TGTGCCAGCAGTTTAAAGGGAGACACCATATATTTT.

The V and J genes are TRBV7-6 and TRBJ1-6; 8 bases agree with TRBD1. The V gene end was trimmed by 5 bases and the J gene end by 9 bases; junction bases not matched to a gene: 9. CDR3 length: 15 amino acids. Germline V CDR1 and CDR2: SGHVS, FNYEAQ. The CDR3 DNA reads TGTGCCAGCAGCAAGCAACAGGGGGGAAGTTCACCCCTCCACTTT. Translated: CASSKQQGGSSPLHF.

The CDR3 sequence: CASSMTSGNEQYF. CDR3 sequence (DNA): TGTGCCAGTAGTATGACTAGCGGGAACGAGCAGTACTTC. This chain links TRBV19 with TRBJ2-7, with 11 bases that match TRBD2. The CDR3 covers 13 residues. Looked up from germline, CDR1 is LNHDA and CDR2 is SQIVND (reference sequence). With V trimmed by 3 bases and J by 5 bases, 0 bases remained unmatched.

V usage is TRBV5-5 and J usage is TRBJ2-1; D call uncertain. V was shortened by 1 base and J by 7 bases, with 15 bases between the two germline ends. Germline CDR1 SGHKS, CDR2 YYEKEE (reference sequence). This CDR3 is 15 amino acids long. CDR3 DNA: TGTGCCAGCAGCTTGTTTCCCGTCTTCGGGAATGAGCAGTTCTTC. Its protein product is CASSLFPVFGNEQFF.

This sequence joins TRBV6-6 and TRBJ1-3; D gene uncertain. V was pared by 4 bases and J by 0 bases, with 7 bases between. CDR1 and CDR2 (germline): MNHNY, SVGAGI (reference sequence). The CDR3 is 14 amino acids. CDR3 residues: CASSSGPSGNTIYF. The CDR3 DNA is TGTGCCAGCAGTTCCGGTCCCTCTGGAAACACCATATATTTT.

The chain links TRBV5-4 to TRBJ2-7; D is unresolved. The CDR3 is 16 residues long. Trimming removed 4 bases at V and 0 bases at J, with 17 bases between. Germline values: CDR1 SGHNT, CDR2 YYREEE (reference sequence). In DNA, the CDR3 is TGTGCCAGCAGCATGGGAACAGACCAGAGCTCCTACGAGCAGTACTTC. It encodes CASSMGTDQSSYEQYF.

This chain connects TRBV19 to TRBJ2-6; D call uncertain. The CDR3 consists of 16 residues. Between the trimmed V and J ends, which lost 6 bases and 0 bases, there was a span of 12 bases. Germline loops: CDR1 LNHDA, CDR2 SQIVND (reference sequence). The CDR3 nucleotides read TGTGCCAGTAGAGACCCAGGAAGCTCTGGGGCCAACGTCCTGACTTTC. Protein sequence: CASRDPGSSGANVLTF.

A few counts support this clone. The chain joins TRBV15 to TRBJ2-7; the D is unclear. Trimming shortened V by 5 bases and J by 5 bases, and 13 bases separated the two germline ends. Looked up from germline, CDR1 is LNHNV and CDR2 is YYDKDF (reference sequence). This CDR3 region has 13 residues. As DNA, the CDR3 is TGTGCCACCAGCCTATACCCGAGTAACGAGCAGTACTTC. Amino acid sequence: CATSLYPSNEQYF.